This TCR beta chain was recorded in a study of blood T cell repertoires in COVID-19 (dated by TCRdb to the early 2020s). In terms of the full investigation: Collaborator samples came from the United States, Italy and Spain and covered acute and convalescent phases of COVID-19. Where HLA class I and class II types were available, the types were taken from metadata supplied by the sample provider, not from assay-based typing. Deeply sampled blood TCRbeta repertoires from subjects exposed to, actively infected with, or recovered from COVID-19 were included in the dataset. Nearly every sample came with metadata listing a de-identified subject ID, COVID-19 status, age in years and sex. The prospective study material was composed of cDNA or gDNA derived from T cells, B-cell-depleted T cells, or PBMCs. The samples were drawn from the first 160 participants of the ongoing ImmuneRACE study and from 1,254 subjects provided by 6 global collaborators. A freely available public database, intended as a resource for researchers studying the immune response to SARS-CoV-2, is where the repertoires were released.

The germline V gene specifies SGHTA as CDR1 and FQGTGA as CDR2. Trimming accounts for 5 bases at V and 3 bases at J, while the number of junction bases matched to no gene is 6. The CDR3 numbers 15 residues from cysteine through phenylalanine. The entry retains the CDR3 DNA only, 45 bases that are in frame from base 1. What the study reported, not specific to this receptor: The amount of clinical and demographic metadata varied by source and participant and was provided uncurated.

The immunoSEQ Assay, a bias-controlled multiplex PCR, was used to amplify TCRbeta CDR3 regions from genomic DNA. Under the source paper's analysis protocol: Nucleated cell counts per sample were estimated from amplification of reference gene primers within the assay. To quantify the absolute abundance of each unique TCRbeta CDR3 rearrangement, sequence reads were collapsed and filtered. Productive Simpson clonality was computed per sample as the square root of Simpson's diversity index over productive rearrangements. The source is immuneACCESS, and TCRdb retained only in-frame sequences with V and J called. Part of the clones is not carried over; for the studies checked, unresolved V genes explain less than half of this, and the remainder is unexplained. For V, J and clone size, that table is used; D and trimming come from the DNA. Counted in this sample were about 90,000 clones; 65% to 85% of them appeared once. Around 6.5% of the sample lies in the top ten.

The collaborating institutions used their own protocols to collect whole blood in K2EDTA tubes. For TCRbeta analysis, collaborators shipped samples as frozen whole blood, isolated PBMCs, or DNA extracted from either of those sample types. Points on this clone: The antigen it recognizes is unknown. No per-base quality is available; no much larger clone lies one base away.

The V and J segments used are TRBV7-3 and TRBJ2-1, with 8 bases in between that match TRBD1. The sequenced sample consisted of peripheral blood. This clonotype was sampled from a man in his fifties or sixties with acute or convalescent COVID-19. DNA sequence: TGTGCCAGCAGCAAGACAGGGGCTCACTACAATGAGCAGTTCTTC. The encoded protein is CASSKTGAHYNEQFF.